This T cell receptor (beta chain) derives from a study of T cells in Graves' hyperthyroidism and ophthalmopathy. Overall study results and limits: Most thyroid-expanded clonotypes above 0.001 were also found in blood.

Comments on this clonotype: The antigen remains undetermined.

Clinical symptoms, serum thyroxine and TRAb, thyroid ultrasound and orbital computed tomography together formed the diagnostic basis. TCR beta CDR3 sequences were amplified from RNA transcripts. A set of HTBI primers served as the primers for a first-round RT-PCR of the TCR CDR3. Via MiXCR, TCRdb re-called the multiplex PCR reads, giving one row per CDR3 protein. The data contain 400,000 to 550,000 distinct CDR3 sequences, around a quarter of them singletons. Germline V lookup: CDR1 SGHRS, CDR2 YFSETQ. With 7 bases clipped from V and 10 bases from J, the junction kept 13 bases outside the gene matches. This CDR3 contains 13 residues.

The sequence was obtained from a woman aged 25 to 39 with Graves' ophthalmopathy. The sequencing sample was made of blood. This rearrangement joins TRBV5-1 to TRBJ2-5; the match to TRBD2 covers 7 bases. CDR3 amino acids: CASYEAWGGDQYF. The CDR3 bases are TGCGCCAGCTACGAGGCCTGGGGGGGAGACCAGTACTTC.